These 5 T cell receptor beta chains were sequenced from one sample in a study of Graves' ophthalmopathy and Graves' hyperthyroidism. The sequenced template was RNA, covering the TCR beta CDR3 region. RT-PCR in the first round used HTBI primers; a second-round multiplex PCR followed. TCRdb passed the multiplex PCR reads through MiXCR, listing each CDR3 protein once. This table holds fewer than 600,000 distinct CDR3 sequences, around 15% found once. The sequenced sample consisted of blood. All receptors come from a woman in her twenties or thirties with Graves' ophthalmopathy.

This clonotype was found many times. The chain recombines TRBV20-1 with TRBJ1-2; D gene uncertain. This CDR3 has 13 residues. V was shortened by 0 bases and J by 5 bases, with 10 bases between the two germline ends. The germline CDR1 and CDR2 sequences are DFQATT and SNEGSKA (reference sequence). CDR3 loop: CSARDQLVYGYTF. For the CDR3, the DNA is TGCAGTGCTAGAGACCAGTTAGTTTATGGCTACACCTTC.

This clonotype was seen at least ten times. The chain is built from TRBV27 and TRBJ1-6; the match to TRBD1 covers 8 bases. The length of the CDR3 is 16 residues. CDR1 is MNHEY, CDR2 SMNVEV, per germline (reference sequence). V trimming: 0 bases; J trimming: 11 bases; junction bases outside the gene matches: 9. Here the CDR3 reads CASSLSPTGVVTPLHF. CDR3 DNA sequence: TGTGCCAGCAGTTTATCTCCGACAGGGGTGGTTACACCCCTCCACTTT.

This chain connects TRBV20-1 to TRBJ2-5; possibly TRBD2 for D (6 bases). This CDR3 has 15 residues. Germline V gives CDR1 DFQATT, CDR2 SNEGSKA (reference sequence). Between the trimmed V and J ends, which lost 1 base and 5 bases, there was a span of 17 bases. The CDR3 region is CSARGLPRAGETQYF. The CDR3 DNA follows: TGCAGTGCTAGAGGGCTCCCCAGGGCGGGGGAGACCCAGTACTTC.

Many counts were recorded for this clonotype. The rearrangement joins TRBV10-3 to TRBJ2-2; possibly TRBD2 for D (5 bases). This CDR3 is built from 13 residues. The germline V gene has CDR1 ENHRY and CDR2 SYGVKD. V was cut by 5 bases and J by 6 bases, with 10 bases left in between. CDR3 amino acids: CAISLDLPGELFF. The CDR3 DNA reads TGTGCCATCAGTTTGGACTTACCCGGGGAGCTGTTTTTT.

This clonotype was picked up many times. The chain uses TRBV6-5 and TRBJ2-7, with TRBD1 matching 10 bases. With V trimmed by 5 bases and J by 1 base, 5 bases remained unmatched. The germline CDR1 and CDR2 sequences are MNHEY and SVGAGI. This CDR3 has 15 residues. CDR3 bases: TGTGCCAGCAGTAACCGGGACAGGGGATCCTACGAGCAGTACTTC. This translates into CASSNRDRGSYEQYF.